This T cell receptor beta chain was captured by sequencing in a study of beta chain features in type 1 diabetes. Points from the study as a whole: Among patients, naive, central memory and Treg TCRB repertoires appeared more similar than among healthy donors. For Type 1 diabetes patients, all four CD4+ subsets carried TCRB CDR3s that were moderately but significantly shorter.

The isolated RNA, all of it, was reverse transcribed, so expressed TCRB transcripts were what got sequenced. Profiled with immunoSEQ multiplex PCR; TCRdb holds only in-frame clones, not every one. The data contain 150,000 to 200,000 clones, approximately 13% of them singletons. This clone occurred a few times. Its matching antigen is unknown. V shed 4 bases, J shed 4 bases, and the junction held 12 bases outside the gene matches. CDR3 length equals 16 residues. CDR1 is MDHEN, CDR2 SYDVKM, per germline. The sequence derives from a woman aged 18-35 years in good health. The sample taken for sequencing was central memory CD4+ T cells from blood. The J gene is TRBJ1-2, the V gene TRBV28, with TRBD1 matching over 7 bases. This CDR3 reads CASSSGQAANFYGYTF. CDR3 nucleotide sequence: TGTGCCAGCAGTTCCGGACAGGCCGCTAACTTCTATGGCTACACCTTC.